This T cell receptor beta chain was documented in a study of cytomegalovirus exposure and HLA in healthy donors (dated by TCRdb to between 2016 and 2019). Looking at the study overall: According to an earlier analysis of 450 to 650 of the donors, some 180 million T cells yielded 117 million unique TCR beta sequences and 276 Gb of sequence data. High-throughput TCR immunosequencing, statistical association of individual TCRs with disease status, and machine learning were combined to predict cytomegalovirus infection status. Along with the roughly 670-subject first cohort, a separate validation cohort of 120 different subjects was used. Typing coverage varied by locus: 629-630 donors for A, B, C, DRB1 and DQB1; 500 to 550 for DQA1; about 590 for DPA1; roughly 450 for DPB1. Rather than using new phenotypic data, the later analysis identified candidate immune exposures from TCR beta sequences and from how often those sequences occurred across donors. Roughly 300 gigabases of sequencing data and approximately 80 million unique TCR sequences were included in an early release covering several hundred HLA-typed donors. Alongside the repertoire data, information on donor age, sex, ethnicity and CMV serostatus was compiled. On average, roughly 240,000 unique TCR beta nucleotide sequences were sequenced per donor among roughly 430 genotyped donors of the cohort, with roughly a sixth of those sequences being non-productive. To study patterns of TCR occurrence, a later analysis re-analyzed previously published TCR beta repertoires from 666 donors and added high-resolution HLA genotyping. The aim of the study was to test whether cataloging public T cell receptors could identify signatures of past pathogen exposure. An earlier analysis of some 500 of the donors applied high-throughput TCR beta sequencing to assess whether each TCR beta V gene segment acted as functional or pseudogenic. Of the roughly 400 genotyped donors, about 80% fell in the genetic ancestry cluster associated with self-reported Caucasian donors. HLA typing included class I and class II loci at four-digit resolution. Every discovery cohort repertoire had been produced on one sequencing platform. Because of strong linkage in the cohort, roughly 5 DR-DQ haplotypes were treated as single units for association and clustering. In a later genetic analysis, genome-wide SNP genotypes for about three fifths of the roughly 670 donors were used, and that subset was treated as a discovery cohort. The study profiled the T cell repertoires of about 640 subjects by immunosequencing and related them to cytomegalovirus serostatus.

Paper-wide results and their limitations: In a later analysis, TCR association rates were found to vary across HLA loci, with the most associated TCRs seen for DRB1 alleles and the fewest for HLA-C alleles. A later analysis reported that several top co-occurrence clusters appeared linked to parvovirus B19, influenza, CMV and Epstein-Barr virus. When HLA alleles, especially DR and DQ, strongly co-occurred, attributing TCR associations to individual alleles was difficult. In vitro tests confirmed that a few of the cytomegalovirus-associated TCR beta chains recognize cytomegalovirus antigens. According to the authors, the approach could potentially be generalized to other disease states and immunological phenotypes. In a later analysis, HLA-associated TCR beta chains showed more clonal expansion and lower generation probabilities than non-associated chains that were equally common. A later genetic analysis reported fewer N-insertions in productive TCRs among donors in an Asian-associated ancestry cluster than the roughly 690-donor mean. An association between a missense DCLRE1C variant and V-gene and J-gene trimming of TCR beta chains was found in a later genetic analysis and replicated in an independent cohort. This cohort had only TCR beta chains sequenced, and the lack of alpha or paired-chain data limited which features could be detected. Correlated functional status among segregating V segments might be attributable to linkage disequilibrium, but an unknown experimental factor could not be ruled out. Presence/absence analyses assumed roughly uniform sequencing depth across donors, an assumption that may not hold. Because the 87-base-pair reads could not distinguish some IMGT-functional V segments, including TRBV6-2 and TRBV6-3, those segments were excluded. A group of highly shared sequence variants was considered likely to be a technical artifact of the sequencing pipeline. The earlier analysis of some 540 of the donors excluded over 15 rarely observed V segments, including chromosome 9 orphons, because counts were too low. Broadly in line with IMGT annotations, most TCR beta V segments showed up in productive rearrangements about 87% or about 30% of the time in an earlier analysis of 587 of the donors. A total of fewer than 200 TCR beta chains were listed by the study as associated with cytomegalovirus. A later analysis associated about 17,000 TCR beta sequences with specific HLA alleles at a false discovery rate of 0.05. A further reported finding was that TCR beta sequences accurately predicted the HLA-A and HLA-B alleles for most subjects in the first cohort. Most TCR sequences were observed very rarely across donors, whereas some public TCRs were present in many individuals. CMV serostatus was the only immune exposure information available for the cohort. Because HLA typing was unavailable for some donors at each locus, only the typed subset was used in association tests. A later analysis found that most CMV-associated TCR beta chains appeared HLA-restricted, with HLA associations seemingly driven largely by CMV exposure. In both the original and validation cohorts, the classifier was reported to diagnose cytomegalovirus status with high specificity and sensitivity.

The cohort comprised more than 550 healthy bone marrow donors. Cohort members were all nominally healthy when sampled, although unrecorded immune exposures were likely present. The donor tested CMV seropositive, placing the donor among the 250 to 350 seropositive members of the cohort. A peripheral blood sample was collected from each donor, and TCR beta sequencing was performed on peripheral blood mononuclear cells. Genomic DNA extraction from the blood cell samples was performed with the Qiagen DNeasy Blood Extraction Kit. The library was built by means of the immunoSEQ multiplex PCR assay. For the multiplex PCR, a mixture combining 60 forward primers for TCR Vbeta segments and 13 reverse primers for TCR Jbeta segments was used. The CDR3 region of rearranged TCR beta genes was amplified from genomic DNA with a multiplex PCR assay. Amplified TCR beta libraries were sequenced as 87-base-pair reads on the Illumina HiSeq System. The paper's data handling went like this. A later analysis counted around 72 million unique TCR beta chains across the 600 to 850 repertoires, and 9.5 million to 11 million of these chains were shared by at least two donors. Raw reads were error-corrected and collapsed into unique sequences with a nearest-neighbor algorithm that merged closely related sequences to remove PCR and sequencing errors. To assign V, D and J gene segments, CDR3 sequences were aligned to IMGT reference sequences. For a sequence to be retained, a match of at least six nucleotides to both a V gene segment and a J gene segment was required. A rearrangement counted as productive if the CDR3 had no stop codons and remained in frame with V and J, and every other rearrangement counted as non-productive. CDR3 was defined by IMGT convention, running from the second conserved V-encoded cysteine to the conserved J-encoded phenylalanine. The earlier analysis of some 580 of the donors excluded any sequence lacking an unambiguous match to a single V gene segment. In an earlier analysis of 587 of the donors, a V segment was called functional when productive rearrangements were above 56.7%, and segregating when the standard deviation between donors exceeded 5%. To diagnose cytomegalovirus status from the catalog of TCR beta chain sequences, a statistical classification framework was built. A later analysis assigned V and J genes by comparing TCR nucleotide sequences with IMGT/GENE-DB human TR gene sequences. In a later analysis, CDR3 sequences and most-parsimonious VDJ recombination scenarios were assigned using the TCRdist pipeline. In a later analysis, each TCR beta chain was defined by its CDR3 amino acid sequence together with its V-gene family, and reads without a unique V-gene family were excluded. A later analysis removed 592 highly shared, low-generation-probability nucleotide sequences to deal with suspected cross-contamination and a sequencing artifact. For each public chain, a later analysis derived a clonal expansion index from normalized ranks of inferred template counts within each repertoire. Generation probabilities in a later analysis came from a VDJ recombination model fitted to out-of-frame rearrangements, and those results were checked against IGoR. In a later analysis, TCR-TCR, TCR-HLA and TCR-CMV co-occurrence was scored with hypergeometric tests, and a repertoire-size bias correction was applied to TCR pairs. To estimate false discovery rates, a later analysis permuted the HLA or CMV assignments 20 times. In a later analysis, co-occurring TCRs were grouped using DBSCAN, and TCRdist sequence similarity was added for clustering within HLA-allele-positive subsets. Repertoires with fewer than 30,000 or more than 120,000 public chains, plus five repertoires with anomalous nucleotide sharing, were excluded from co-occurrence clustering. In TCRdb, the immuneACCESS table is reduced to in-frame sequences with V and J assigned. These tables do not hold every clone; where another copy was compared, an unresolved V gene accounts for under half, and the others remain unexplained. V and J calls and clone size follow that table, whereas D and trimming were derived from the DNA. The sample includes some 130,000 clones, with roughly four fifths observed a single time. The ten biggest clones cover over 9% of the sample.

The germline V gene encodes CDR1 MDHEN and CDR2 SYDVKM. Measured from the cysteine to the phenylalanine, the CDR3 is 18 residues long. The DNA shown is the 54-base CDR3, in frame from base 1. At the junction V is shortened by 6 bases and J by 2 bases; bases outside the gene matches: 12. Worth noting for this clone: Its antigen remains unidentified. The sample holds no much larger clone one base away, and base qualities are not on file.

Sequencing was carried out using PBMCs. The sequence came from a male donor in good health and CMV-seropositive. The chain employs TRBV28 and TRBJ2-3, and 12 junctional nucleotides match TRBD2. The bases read TGTGCCAGCAGATCCGGACTAGCGGGATTCGGACTCACAGATACGCAGTATTTT. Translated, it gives CASRSGLAGFGLTDTQYF.